Following are 21 T cell receptor beta chains from one sample sequenced in a study of T cell responses to AZD1222 COVID-19 vaccine. Some clones are missing from TCRdb's copy, which holds only in-frame ones; the method was immunoSEQ multiplex PCR. The sample yields roughly 150,000 clones, roughly 88% seen once. Sequenced material: peripheral blood, taken on day 0 of AZD1222 vaccination. These receptors originate from an adult in good health.

V is TRBV5-5 and J is TRBJ2-3; 8 bases fit TRBD2. The germline gives CDR1 SGHKS, CDR2 YYEKEE (reference sequence). This CDR3 region has 16 residues. J gave up 4 bases and V 2 bases, and 9 bases lay outside the gene matches. The CDR3 loop is CASSFPPAGGSDTQYF. The CDR3, as DNA: TGTGCCAGCAGCTTCCCTCCGGCGGGAGGCTCAGATACGCAGTATTTT.

The chain recombines TRBV19 with TRBJ2-2; possibly TRBD1 for D (6 bases). Per the germline V gene, CDR1 is LNHDA and CDR2 is SQIVND (reference sequence). The CDR3 has 14 amino acids. CDR3 nucleotide sequence: TGTGCTACTAGAAACAGGGAAGTCACCGGGGAGCTGTTTTTT. The encoded protein is CATRNREVTGELFF.

The gene calls are TRBV3-1 (or the pseudogene TRBV3-2) and TRBJ2-5, with D possibly matching TRBD2 (5 bases). V was cut by 4 bases and J by 4 bases, with 10 bases left in between. The CDR3 runs 13 residues. Germline CDR1 and CDR2: LGHDT and YNNKEL (reference sequence). This CDR3 reads CASSREYVETQYF. The CDR3 nucleotides are TGTGCCAGCAGCCGGGAGTACGTAGAGACCCAGTACTTC.

The chain has TRBV19 and TRBJ2-5; D gene ambiguous. The germline V and J ends were trimmed by 4 bases and 3 bases, with 9 bases remaining between them. The length of the CDR3 is 13 residues. From germline, CDR1 is LNHDA and CDR2 SQIVND (reference sequence). The CDR3 sequence: CASSKVQKETQYF. CDR3 nucleotide sequence: TGTGCCAGTAGTAAAGTTCAGAAAGAGACCCAGTACTTC.

The V call is TRBV29-1, the J call TRBJ1-5, with 8 nucleotides matching TRBD1. CDR3 size: 14 residues. V was pared by 7 bases and J by 0 bases, with 5 bases of the junction left unmatched. CDR1 is SQVTM, CDR2 ANQGSEA, per germline. CDR3 coding DNA: TGCAGCGCCTGGACAGGGAATAGCAATCAGCCCCAGCATTTT. Residues: CSAWTGNSNQPQHF. Combining the CDR3 with reference TRBV29-1 and TRBJ1-5 gives the whole variable domain SAVISQKPSRDICQRGTSLTIQCQVDSQVTMMFWYRQQPGQSLTLIATANQGSEATYESGFVIDKFPISRPNLTFSTLTVSNMSPEDSSIYLCSAWTGNSNQPQHFGDGTRLSIL.

This clone was seen just once. The chain joins TRBV5-1 to TRBJ2-6; tentative D call: TRBD2 (6 bases). V was cut by 2 bases and J by 8 bases, with 20 bases left in between. The V gene's germline CDR1 is SGHRS and CDR2 YFSETQ. The CDR3 spans 17 residues. The DNA for the CDR3 is TGCGCCAGCAGCTTTGGGGGGAGGACAAACCCCACCAACGTCCTGACTTTC. Its translation: CASSFGGRTNPTNVLTF.

This clone was detected only once. The chain is built from TRBV7-8 and TRBJ2-3; D is unclear. Germline V gene sequence: CDR1 SGHVS, CDR2 FQNEAQ. Trimming removed 5 bases from V and 3 bases from J, with 24 bases in between. The CDR3 is made up of 18 amino acids. The CDR3 loop is CASSPRSRRVDGTDTQYF. The CDR3 nucleotides are TGTGCCAGCAGCCCCAGATCACGTCGAGTGGACGGGACAGATACGCAGTATTTT.

The table lists this clone with a count of one. The J gene is TRBJ1-1, the V gene TRBV7-9, with D uncertain. Germline lookup yields CDR1 SEHNR and CDR2 FQNEAQ (reference sequence). This CDR3 region has 13 residues. Trimming shortened V by 1 base and J by 8 bases, and 11 bases separated the two germline ends. CDR3 amino acids: CASSLEIGAEAFF. CDR3 DNA sequence: TGTGCCAGCAGCTTAGAAATCGGCGCCGAAGCTTTCTTT.

This chain uses TRBV6-5 with TRBJ1-1; D gene unclear. Trimming pared 6 bases from V and 2 bases from J, leaving 4 bases between. This CDR3 comprises 11 residues. The germline CDR1 and CDR2 sequences are MNHEY and SVGAGI. The CDR3 loop reads CASRLNTEAFF. Written as DNA, the CDR3 is TGTGCCAGCAGGCTCAACACTGAAGCTTTCTTT.

This chain uses TRBV5-1 with TRBJ2-2, with D possibly being TRBD2 (5 bases). Trimming stripped 4 bases from V and 1 base from J, with 11 bases between. The germline V gene has CDR1 SGHRS and CDR2 YFSETQ. This CDR3 contains 15 residues. CDR3 amino acids: CASSIGGRNTGELFF. The DNA for the CDR3 is TGCGCCAGCAGCATCGGAGGTCGGAACACCGGGGAGCTGTTTTTT.

The gene calls are TRBV13 and TRBJ1-2; 7 bases map to TRBD1. V shed 4 bases and J 5 bases; nucleotides not matched to a gene: 13. CDR1 and CDR2 from the germline V gene are PRHDT and FYEKMQ (reference sequence). The CDR3 totals 16 residues. This CDR3 is CASSSKSSGTAYGYTF. The CDR3 DNA reads TGTGCCAGCAGCTCGAAATCTTCCGGGACAGCGTATGGCTACACCTTC.

The chain employs TRBV24-1 and TRBJ1-2; no definite D call. CDR1 and CDR2 (germline): KGHDR, SFDVKD. V shed 3 bases and J shed 7 bases, with 11 bases lying between them. The CDR3 runs to 13 residues. CDR3: CATSDPSFRGYTF. The CDR3 bases are TGTGCCACCAGTGATCCAAGTTTTCGTGGCTACACCTTC.

The V and J genes are TRBV11-3 and TRBJ1-1; no clear D. Trimming removed 0 bases at V and 9 bases at J, with 5 bases between. Germline CDR1 is SGHNT and CDR2 is YENEEA. The CDR3 is 11 amino acids. The DNA of the CDR3 is TGTGCCAGCAGCTTAGAAGGGAAAGCTTTCTTT. This codes for CASSLEGKAFF.

The V gene is TRBV28, the J gene TRBJ2-7; 7 nucleotides align to TRBD1. The CDR3 extends over 18 amino acids. The germline V gene encodes CDR1 MDHEN and CDR2 SYDVKM. The ends lost 4 bases at V and 1 base at J; junction bases unmatched: 16. The CDR3 region is CASSSPMGWDSLSYEQYF. In DNA form, the CDR3 reads TGTGCCAGCAGTTCCCCAATGGGTTGGGACAGCCTATCCTACGAGCAGTACTTC.

This clone has just one count. V is TRBV5-1 and J is TRBJ2-7; D is unresolved. Germline V gene sequence: CDR1 SGHRS, CDR2 YFSETQ. The V gene lost 4 bases and the J gene lost 4 bases, with 9 bases spanning the gap. The CDR3 runs 12 residues. The CDR3 loop reads CASSSDFYEQYF. As DNA, the CDR3 is TGCGCCAGCAGCAGTGACTTTTACGAGCAGTACTTC.

V usage is TRBV19 and J usage is TRBJ2-1, with D perhaps matching TRBD1 (6 bases). V lost 0 bases to trimming and J lost 2 bases, with 17 bases between them. Per germline, CDR1 LNHDA and CDR2 SQIVND (reference sequence). The CDR3 contains 18 residues. The CDR3 DNA is TGTGCCAGTAGTATAGATCGGGGTATGGGGGCTACCTACAATGAGCAGTTCTTC. Translating it yields CASSIDRGMGATYNEQFF.

The chain links TRBV6-2 or TRBV6-3 to TRBJ1-1; tentative D call: TRBD1 (6 bases). Trimming took off 4 bases at V and 5 bases at J, with 14 bases between the two ends. This CDR3 has 14 amino acids. Germline V gene lookup returns CDR1 MNHEY and CDR2 SVGEGT. CDR3 sequence reads: CASSSGQRGTEAFF. CDR3 sequence (DNA): TGTGCCAGCAGTTCCGGACAGAGAGGGACTGAAGCTTTCTTT.

The chain combines TRBV28 with TRBJ1-4, with 9 bases that match TRBD1. Trimming took 6 bases from V and 8 from J; bases not matched to a gene: 10. CDR1 MDHEN and CDR2 SYDVKM come from the germline V gene. This CDR3 comprises 15 residues. The CDR3 coding sequence is TGTGCCAGCAGAGAAGCCGGGACAGGGAAGGAAAAACTGTTTTTT. Amino acid sequence: CASREAGTGKEKLFF. The full variable domain, rest sourced from reference TRBV28 and TRBJ1-4, is DVKVTQSSRYLVKRTGEKVFLECVQDMDHENMFWYRQDPGLGLRLIYFSYDVKMKEKGDIPEGYSVSREKKERFSLILESASTNQTSMYLCASREAGTGKEKLFFGSGTQLSVL.

The chain is built from TRBV13 and TRBJ2-7; tentatively, D is TRBD1 (6 bases). The CDR3 length is 14 residues. CDR1 PRHDT and CDR2 FYEKMQ come from the germline V gene (reference sequence). The V gene lost 4 bases and the J gene lost 5 bases, with 15 bases spanning the gap. The CDR3 nucleotides read TGTGCCAGCAGCTCCCAACAGGGCTGGCACGAGCAGTACTTC. Translated: CASSSQQGWHEQYF.

This sequence joins TRBV9 and TRBJ2-1; 9 nucleotides line up with TRBD2. This CDR3 comprises 14 residues. Germline CDR1 reads SGDLS; CDR2 reads YYNGEE. Unmatched junction bases numbered 6, after V lost 3 bases and J lost 8 bases. The CDR3 bases are TGTGCCAGCAGCGCGAGCGGGAGGCTCGATGAGCAGTTCTTC. As protein: CASSASGRLDEQFF.

This chain joins TRBV27 and TRBJ1-2; a possible D gene is TRBD1 (6 bases). The germline V and J ends were trimmed by 6 bases and 4 bases, with 18 bases remaining between them. Per germline, CDR1 MNHEY and CDR2 SMNVEV (reference sequence). CDR3 length: 15 amino acids. The CDR3 sequence is CASSRMGAEVYGYTF. The CDR3 nucleotides read TGTGCCAGCAGCCGCATGGGGGCAGAGGTCTATGGCTACACCTTC.